Listed below are T cell receptor beta chains from one sample, sequenced in a study of T cell clones after liver transplantation. Only in-frame clones appear in the TCRdb table, and some are missing; sequencing was by immunoSEQ multiplex PCR. The sample has 95,000 to 110,000 clones; roughly four fifths are singletons. The source was CD4+ T cells from blood, collected approximately 45 months after liver transplant. These receptors all stem from a human patient who received a liver transplant. The graft donor may have given rise to some T cells. Each CDR3 is given with its conserved first and last residue. Each record gives: clone size, J gene, D gene, V gene, CDR3 protein, CDR3 DNA. D genes are given only for firm matches. Size is stated for part of the rows, as once, few or many counts, or as a class when the clone is expanded.

>NA|TRBJ1-5|TRBD1|TRBV28
CASSANQGAVQPQHF
TGTGCCAGCAGTGCAAATCAGGGGGCGGTTCAGCCCCAGCATTTT
>NA|TRBJ1-1|NA|TRBV25-1
CASTRTGRTEAFF
TGTGCCAGCACCAGAACAGGGAGAACTGAAGCTTTCTTT
>NA|TRBJ2-2|TRBD2|TRBV6-6
CASSGGPSNTGELFF
TGTGCCAGCTCGGGGGGGCCGTCGAACACCGGGGAGCTGTTTTTT
>NA|TRBJ1-3|TRBD1|TRBV7-7
CASSPLNHSRGPGNTIYF
TGTGCCAGCAGCCCGCTAAATCATTCCAGGGGGCCTGGAAACACCATATATTTT
>many|TRBJ2-1|TRBD2|TRBV2
CASSRREATYNEQFF
TGTGCCAGCAGCAGGCGGGAGGCCACTTACAATGAGCAGTTCTTC
>NA|TRBJ2-7|TRBD1|TRBV18
CASSPQSGQGGYEQYF
TGTGCCAGCTCACCACAGTCGGGACAGGGGGGTTACGAGCAGTACTTC
>NA|TRBJ1-5|TRBD1|TRBV18
CASSPVGQGSQPQHF
TGTGCCAGCTCACCAGTGGGACAGGGGAGCCAGCCCCAGCATTTT
>NA|TRBJ2-1|NA|TRBV2
CASRGREPYNEQFF
TGTGCCAGCAGGGGCCGGGAACCCTACAATGAGCAGTTCTTC
>NA|TRBJ1-3|NA|TRBV28
CATTGQGGNTIYF
TGTGCCACCACGGGGCAAGGTGGAAACACCATATATTTT
>NA|TRBJ2-7|TRBD2|TRBV7-9
CASSLDRPGLAGFGYEQYF
TGTGCCAGCAGCTTAGATCGCCCGGGACTAGCGGGATTTGGCTACGAGCAGTACTTC
>NA|TRBJ2-2|NA|TRBV5-5
CASSVEWLSTGELFF
TGTGCCAGCAGCGTCGAGTGGCTGAGCACCGGGGAGCTGTTTTTT
>NA|TRBJ1-2|NA|TRBV7-9
CASSLDWQGYGYTF
TGTGCCAGCAGCTTAGACTGGCAGGGCTATGGCTACACCTTC
>NA|TRBJ2-1|TRBD1|TRBV5-3
CARSLGPGLGQGRSEQFF
TGTGCCAGAAGCTTGGGTCCAGGGTTAGGACAGGGCCGGAGTGAGCAGTTCTTC
>few|TRBJ1-2|NA|TRBV18
CASSPEARVVGGYTF
TGTGCCAGCTCACCCGAGGCCAGGGTGGTTGGTGGCTACACCTTC
>NA|TRBJ1-4|NA|TRBV9
CASSPSPGRFNEKLFF
TGTGCCAGCAGCCCAAGCCCAGGACGGTTTAATGAAAAACTGTTTTTT
>NA|TRBJ2-3|NA|TRBV9
CASSVGGHPTDTQYF
TGTGCCAGCAGCGTAGGGGGGCACCCCACAGATACGCAGTATTTT
>NA|TRBJ2-3|NA|TRBV6-1
CASSETRGDTQYF
TGTGCCAGCAGTGAGACCCGAGGAGATACGCAGTATTTT
>NA|TRBJ1-5|NA|TRBV28
CASSLQTDYQPQHF
TGTGCCAGCAGTCTACAGACAGACTATCAGCCCCAGCATTTT
>NA|TRBJ2-3|TRBD2|TRBV7-3
CASSLVGSGSRADTQYF
TGTGCCAGCAGCTTAGTGGGTAGCGGGAGCAGGGCAGATACGCAGTATTTT
>once|TRBJ2-5|NA|TRBV11-2
CASSLRVEPQETQYF
TGTGCCAGCAGCTTACGAGTAGAACCCCAAGAGACCCAGTACTTC
>NA|TRBJ1-5|TRBD1|TRBV2
CASSGPRGLYSNQPQHF
TGTGCCAGCAGTGGTCCCAGGGGGCTTTATAGCAATCAGCCCCAGCATTTT
>NA|TRBJ1-4|TRBD1|TRBV7-9
CASSSWTGPIEKLFF
TGTGCCAGCAGTTCCTGGACAGGGCCAATCGAAAAACTGTTTTTT
>NA|TRBJ2-2|TRBD2|TRBV11-2
CASSFGGSGGHTGELFF
TGTGCCAGCAGCTTCGGCGGTAGCGGGGGACACACCGGGGAGCTGTTTTTT
>NA|TRBJ2-1|TRBD1|TRBV14
CASSQGITGVTYNEQFF
TGTGCCAGCAGCCAAGGAATAACAGGGGTTACCTACAATGAGCAGTTCTTC
>NA|TRBJ2-1|TRBD2|TRBV4-1
CASSHQFSGTADEQFF
TGCGCCAGCAGCCACCAGTTTAGCGGGACGGCAGATGAGCAGTTCTTC
>once|TRBJ1-4|TRBD1|TRBV19
CATSINGGTGMGKEKLFF
TGTGCCACCAGTATCAATGGGGGGACAGGGATGGGGAAGGAAAAACTGTTTTTT
>NA|TRBJ1-1|TRBD1|TRBV2
CASNQDRADTEAFF
TGTGCCAGCAACCAAGACAGGGCGGACACTGAAGCTTTCTTT
>NA|TRBJ1-5|NA|TRBV28
CASRSPGQNQPQHF
TGTGCCAGCAGATCCCCGGGCCAAAATCAGCCCCAGCATTTT